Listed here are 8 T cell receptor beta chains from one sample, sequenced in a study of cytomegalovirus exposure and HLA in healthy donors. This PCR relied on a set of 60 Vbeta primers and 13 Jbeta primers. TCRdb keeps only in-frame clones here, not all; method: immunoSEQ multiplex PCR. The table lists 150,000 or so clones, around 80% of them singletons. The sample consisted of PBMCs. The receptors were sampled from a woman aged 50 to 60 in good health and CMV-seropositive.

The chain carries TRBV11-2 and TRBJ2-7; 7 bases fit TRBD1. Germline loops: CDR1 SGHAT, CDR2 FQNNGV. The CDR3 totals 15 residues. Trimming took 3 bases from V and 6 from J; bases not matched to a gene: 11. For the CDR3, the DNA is TGTGCCAGCAGCTTTTTACAGGGGTCGGCTCGCGAGCAGTACTTC. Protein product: CASSFLQGSAREQYF.

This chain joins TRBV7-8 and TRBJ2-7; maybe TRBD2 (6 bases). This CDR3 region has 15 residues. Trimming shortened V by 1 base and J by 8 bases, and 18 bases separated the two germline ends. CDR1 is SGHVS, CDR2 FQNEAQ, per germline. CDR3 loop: CASSLDGGDWEKQYF. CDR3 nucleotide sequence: TGTGCCAGCAGCTTAGACGGAGGGGACTGGGAAAAGCAGTACTTC. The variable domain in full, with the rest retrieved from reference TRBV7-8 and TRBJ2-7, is GAGVSQSPRYKVAKRGQDVALRCDPISGHVSLFWYQQALGQGPEFLTYFQNEAQLDKSGLPSDRFFAERPEGSVSTLKIQRTQQEDSAVYLCASSLDGGDWEKQYFGPGTRLTVT.

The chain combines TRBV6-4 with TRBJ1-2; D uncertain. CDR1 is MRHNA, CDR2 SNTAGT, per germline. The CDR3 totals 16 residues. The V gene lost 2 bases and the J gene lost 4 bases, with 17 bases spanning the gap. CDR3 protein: CASSDTPQAPVYGYTF. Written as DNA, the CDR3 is TGTGCCAGCAGTGACACCCCGCAGGCACCTGTCTATGGCTACACCTTC.

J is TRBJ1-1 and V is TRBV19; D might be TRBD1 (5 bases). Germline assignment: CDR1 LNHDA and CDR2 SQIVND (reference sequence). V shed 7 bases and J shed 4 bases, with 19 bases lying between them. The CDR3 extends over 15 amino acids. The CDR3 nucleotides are TGTGCCAGTAAGTGGGGGAGGGCCCCGAGCACTGAAGCTTTCTTT. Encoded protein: CASKWGRAPSTEAFF.

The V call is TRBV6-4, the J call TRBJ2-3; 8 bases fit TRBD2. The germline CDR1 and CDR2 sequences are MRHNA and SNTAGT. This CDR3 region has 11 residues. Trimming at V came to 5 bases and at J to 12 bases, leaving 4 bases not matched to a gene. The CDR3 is CASSPGLVQYF. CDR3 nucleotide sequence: TGTGCCAGCAGTCCGGGACTAGTTCAGTATTTT.

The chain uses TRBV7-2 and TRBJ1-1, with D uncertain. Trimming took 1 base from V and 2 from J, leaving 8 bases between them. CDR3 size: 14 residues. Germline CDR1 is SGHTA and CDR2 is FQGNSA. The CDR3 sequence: CASSLVGVNTEAFF. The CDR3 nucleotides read TGTGCCAGCAGCTTAGTGGGAGTAAACACTGAAGCTTTCTTT.

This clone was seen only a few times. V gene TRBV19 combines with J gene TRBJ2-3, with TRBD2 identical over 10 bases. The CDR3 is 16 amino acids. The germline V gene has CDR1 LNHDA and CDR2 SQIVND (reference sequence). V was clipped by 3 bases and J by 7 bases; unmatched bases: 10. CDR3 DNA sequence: TGTGCCAGTAGTATCTCGGCTAGCGGGGGACAGAATACGCAGTATTTT. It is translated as CASSISASGGQNTQYF. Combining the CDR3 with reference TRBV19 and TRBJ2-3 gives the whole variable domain DGGITQSPKYLFRKEGQNVTLSCEQNLNHDAMYWYRQDPGQGLRLIYYSQIVNDFQKGDIAEGYSVSREKKESFPLTVTSAQKNPTAFYLCASSISASGGQNTQYFGPGTRLTVL.

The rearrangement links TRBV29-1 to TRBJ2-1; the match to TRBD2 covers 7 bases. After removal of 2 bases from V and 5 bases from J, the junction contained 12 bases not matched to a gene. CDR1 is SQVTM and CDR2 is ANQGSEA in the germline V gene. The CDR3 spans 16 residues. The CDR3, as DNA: TGCAGCGTTGAAATTCGGGCGGGAGACCCCAACAATGAGCAGTTCTTC. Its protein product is CSVEIRAGDPNNEQFF.